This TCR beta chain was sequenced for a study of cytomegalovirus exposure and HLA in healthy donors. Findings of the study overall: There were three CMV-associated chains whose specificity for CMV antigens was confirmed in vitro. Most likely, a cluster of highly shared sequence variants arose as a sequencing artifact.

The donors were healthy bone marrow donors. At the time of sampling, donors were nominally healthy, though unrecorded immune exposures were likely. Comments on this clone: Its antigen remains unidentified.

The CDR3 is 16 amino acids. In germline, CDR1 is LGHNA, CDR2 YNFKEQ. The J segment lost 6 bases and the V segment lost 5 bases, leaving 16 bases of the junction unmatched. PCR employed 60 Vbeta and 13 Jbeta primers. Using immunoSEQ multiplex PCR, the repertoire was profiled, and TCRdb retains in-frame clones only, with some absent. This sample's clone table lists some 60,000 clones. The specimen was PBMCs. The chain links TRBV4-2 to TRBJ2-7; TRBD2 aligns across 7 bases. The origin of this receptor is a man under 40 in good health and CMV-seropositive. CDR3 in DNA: TGTGCCAGCAGCAAGGAGGGTGGGCTAGCGGTAGGCGAGCAGTACTTC. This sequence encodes CASSKEGGLAVGEQYF.